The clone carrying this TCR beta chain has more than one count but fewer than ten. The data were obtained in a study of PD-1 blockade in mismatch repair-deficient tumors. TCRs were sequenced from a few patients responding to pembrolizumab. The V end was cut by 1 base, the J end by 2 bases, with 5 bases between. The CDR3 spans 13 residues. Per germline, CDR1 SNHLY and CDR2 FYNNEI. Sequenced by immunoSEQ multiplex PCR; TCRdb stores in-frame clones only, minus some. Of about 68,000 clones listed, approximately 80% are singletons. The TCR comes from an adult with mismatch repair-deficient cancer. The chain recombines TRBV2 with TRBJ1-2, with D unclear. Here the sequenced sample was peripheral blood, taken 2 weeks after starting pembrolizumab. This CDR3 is CASSEGENYGYTF. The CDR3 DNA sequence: TGTGCCAGCAGTGAAGGGGAAAACTATGGCTACACCTTC.